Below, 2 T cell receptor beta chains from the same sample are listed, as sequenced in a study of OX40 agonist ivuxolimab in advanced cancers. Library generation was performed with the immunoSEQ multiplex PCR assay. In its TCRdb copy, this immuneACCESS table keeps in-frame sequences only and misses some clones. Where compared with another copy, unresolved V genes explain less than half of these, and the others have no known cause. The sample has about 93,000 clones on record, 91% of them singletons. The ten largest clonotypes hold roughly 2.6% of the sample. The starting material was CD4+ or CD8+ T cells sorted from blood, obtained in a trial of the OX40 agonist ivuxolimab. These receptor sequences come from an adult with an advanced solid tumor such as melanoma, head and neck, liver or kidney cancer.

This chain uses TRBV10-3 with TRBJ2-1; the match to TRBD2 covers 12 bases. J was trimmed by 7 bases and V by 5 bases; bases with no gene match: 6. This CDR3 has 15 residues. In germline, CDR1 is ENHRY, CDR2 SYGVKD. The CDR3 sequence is CAISRTSGNHNEQFF. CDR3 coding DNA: TGTGCCATCAGTAGGACTAGCGGGAACCATAATGAGCAGTTCTTC.

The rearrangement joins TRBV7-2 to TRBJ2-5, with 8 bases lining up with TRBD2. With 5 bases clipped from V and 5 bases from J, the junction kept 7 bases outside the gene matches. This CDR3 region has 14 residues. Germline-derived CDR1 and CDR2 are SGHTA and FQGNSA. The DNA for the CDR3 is TGTGCCAGCAGCCCCGCGGGGGGTTGGGAGACCCAGTACTTC. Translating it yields CASSPAGGWETQYF.